This T cell receptor (beta chain) was identified during a study of cytomegalovirus exposure and HLA in healthy donors. The overall study: An early release of data contained some 80 million unique TCRs, which came from HLA-typed donors.

On this clone itself: Its antigen remains unidentified.

With 60 Vbeta and 13 Jbeta primers, the PCR was carried out. TCRdb's copy holds only in-frame clones and misses some; the assay was immunoSEQ multiplex PCR. This sample's table reports under 200,000 clones. The CDR3 extends over 18 amino acids. Germline assignment: CDR1 KGHSH and CDR2 LQKENI. J lost 4 bases, V lost 3 bases, and 18 bases had no gene match. The study's findings and limits: Later analysis associated a missense DCLRE1C variant with TCR beta V- and J-gene trimming. TCR beta chains numbering some 160 were designated cytomegalovirus-associated. The study had only CMV serostatus as immune exposure information.

The specimen was PBMCs. The rearrangement uses TRBV18 and TRBJ2-7; TRBD1 matches 7 bases. The clonotype was recovered from a man aged 25 to 45 in good health and CMV-seronegative. The CDR3 bases are TGTGCCAGCTCACCCCTGGTGCCGTCCGGGACAGAAGCATACGAGCAGTACTTC. Residues: CASSPLVPSGTEAYEQYF.